This T cell receptor beta chain was recorded in a study of PD-L1 blockade in urothelial cancer. Whole-study results and caveats: Durable-benefit patients expanded tumor-associated blood clones more at 3 weeks.

Remarks on this clone: Its antigen remains unknown.

V trimming: 5 bases; J trimming: 7 bases; junction bases outside the gene matches: 10. CDR1 and CDR2 from the germline V gene are SNHLY and FYNNEI. The CDR3 has 14 amino acids. Synthetic templates analogous to TCR were spiked into all PCRs individually. Data came from immunoSEQ multiplex PCR; TCRdb stores just in-frame clones and leaves some out. Of about 51,000 clones listed, about 90% are singletons. The material was PBMCs, obtained around atezolizumab (anti-PD-L1) treatment. This rearrangement joins TRBV2 to TRBJ2-5; 7 bases are shared with TRBD1. This clonotype was obtained from a man in his 60s with urothelial cancer. Here the CDR3 reads CASSPGRQGGTQYF. The CDR3 DNA follows: TGTGCCAGCAGTCCCGGCAGACAGGGTGGGACCCAGTACTTC.